The rows below give T cell receptor beta chains drawn from one sample of a study of T cells in Graves' hyperthyroidism and ophthalmopathy. MiXCR was run by TCRdb on the multiplex PCR reads, yielding one entry per CDR3 protein. The sample has 660,000 or so distinct CDR3 sequences; about 20% are singletons. Sample: blood. These receptors were taken from a young man with Graves' ophthalmopathy. Both conserved end residues are part of each CDR3. The order of the fields is J gene, V gene, clone size, D gene, CDR3 DNA, CDR3 protein. A D gene is named only where the DNA matches it firmly. Part of the rows lack a size; the others show once, few, many or a class for expanded clones.

TRBJ1-1 | TRBV11-2 | many | NA | TGTGCCAGCAGCTTACCTCGGGGAAACACTGAAGCTTTCTTT | CASSLPRGNTEAFF
TRBJ1-1 | TRBV28 | many | NA | TGTGCCAGCAAACAGGGGAACACTGAAGCTTTCTTT | CASKQGNTEAFF
TRBJ2-5 | TRBV5-1 | few | TRBD1 | TGCGCCAGCAGCTTGGGGCCCCGGACAGGGAAGTCGGAGACCCAGTACTTC | CASSLGPRTGKSETQYF
TRBJ1-1 | TRBV18 | many | NA | TGTGCCAGCTCACCGGATTTGAACACTGAAGCTTTCTTT | CASSPDLNTEAFF
TRBJ2-7 | TRBV30 | NA | NA | TGTGCCTGGAGCATCCGCGAGCAGTACTTC | CAWSIREQYF
TRBJ1-3 | TRBV28 | NA | NA | TGTGCCAGCAGTTTACAGGGCTCTGGAAGCACCATATATTTT | CASSLQGSGSTIYF
TRBJ1-5 | TRBV6-1 | few | TRBD1 | TGTGCCAGCAGTTTCTACGACAGGGTCGGGCAGCCCCAGCATTTT | CASSFYDRVGQPQHF
TRBJ1-1 | TRBV7-9 | many | NA | TGTGCCAGCAGCTTAATAAGTTTTCCTGAAGCTTTCTTT | CASSLISFPEAFF
TRBJ2-1 | TRBV25-1 | few | TRBD2 | TGTGCCAGCAGTGACCGTAGCGGGAGCCTCTACAATGAGCAGTTCTTC | CASSDRSGSLYNEQFF
TRBJ2-7 | TRBV7-9 | many | NA | TGTGCCAGCAGCTTAGGCCTCAGCTCCTACGAGCAGTACTTC | CASSLGLSSYEQYF
TRBJ2-7 | TRBV28 | NA | TRBD1 | TGTGCCAGCAGTTTAAGGGGGCTGTCCTACGAGCAGTACTTC | CASSLRGLSYEQYF